This TCR beta chain was recorded in a study of beta chain features in type 1 diabetes (dated by TCRdb to the late 2010s). For the study in its entirety: Patients and healthy donors did not differ in mean age, gender distribution, total cell number or subset yield. A total of under 140,000,000 sorted cells were examined across all samples, and the number of cells per subset was strongly correlated with RNA yield. The study compared the TCRB repertoires of sorted circulating CD4+ T cell subsets in recently diagnosed type 1 diabetes patients with those in matched healthy donors. Whereas all 30 or so donors provided naive and central memory subsets, regulatory and stem cell-like memory subsets were isolated from just 8 patients and roughly 8 healthy donors. The study at large found these results: PCR may preferentially amplify shorter templates, but because patient and control samples were amplified and corrected together, any resulting skew would affect both groups equally. Patients with type 1 diabetes made fewer insertions and deleted more nucleotides at VDJ recombination sites, implying thymic rearrangement abnormalities. Because cDNA was sequenced instead of genomic DNA, highly expressing activated cells could be over-represented, though the groups showed no difference in activation or CD3 levels. Naive, central memory and regulatory TCRB repertoires appeared to be more alike among patients than among healthy donors. In all four CD4+ subsets, TCRB CDR3 length was moderately but significantly shorter in type 1 diabetes patients. Because the HLA sub-analyses included only small numbers of individuals, any influence of HLA type on TCRB rearrangement was left unresolved.

The germline V gene provides CDR1 MGHRA and CDR2 YSYEKL. Relative to germline, V is 1 base shorter and J is 1 base shorter, with 12 bases between their ends. The CDR3 goes from the cysteine to the phenylalanine over 16 residues. Only the CDR3 region is kept as DNA, spanning 48 bases read in frame from base 1. All of the isolated RNA was reverse transcribed with the High Capacity cDNA Reverse Transcription Kit, so expressed TCRB transcripts were sequenced. Deep immunoSEQ sequencing was performed on naive, central memory and regulatory T cell samples, with an average of approximately 4 million total reads per sample. Sorted cells were lysed in RLT buffer and RNA was extracted with DNase-treated RNeasy Micro or Mini kits, depending on cell number. Each cell subset was processed separately to prevent cross-contamination, with patient and healthy donor samples processed together. TCRB sequences were amplified from cDNA with the immunoSEQ multiplex PCR, producing 87-bp fragments spanning the CDR3 region. The amplicons were sequenced using the Illumina HiSeq platform. The authors' pipeline ran thus. Synthetic template baselines were used to correct PCR bias computationally, reads within Hamming distance 2 were collapsed together, and singletons that could not be merged were discarded. Reads were aligned to IMGT to assign V, D and J genes, CDR3 length, and insertions or deletions at six rearrangement sites. Within each subset, clonotype counts were normalized to sorted cell number, after which true diversity and Gini coefficients were computed with the tcR R package. The overlap coefficient, calculated on TCRB nucleotide sequences, was used to quantify repertoire sharing. Out-of-frame TCRB sequences from naive cells were analyzed as a proxy for the pre-selection repertoire. TCRdb carries this immuneACCESS record with in-frame sequences only. Its versions omit some clonotypes, under half of them owing to an unresolved V gene in the studies checked, with the rest unexplained. The V and J calls and the clone size are those of that table, but D and trimming were determined from the DNA. Recorded for this sample are some 700,000 clones; roughly 12% of them occurred a single time. Less than 0.025% of the sample lies in the top ten.

In the case of this clone: There is no known antigen for this receptor. Base qualities are not at hand, and no much larger clone is one base apart.

A single peripheral blood draw of approximately 0.11 L on average was collected from each donor into heparinised tubes. Naive, central memory, regulatory and stem cell-like memory CD4+ T cells were sorted on a BD FACSAria II using a panel including CD45RO, CCR7, CD25, CD127, CD95 and CD27. All sorted populations exceeded 95% purity. PBMCs were isolated immediately by Lymphoprep density gradient centrifugation and stained directly without culture. So that batch effects would be minimized, each experiment stained and sorted samples in pairs, pairing one healthy donor with one patient. The specimen was naive CD4+ T cells from blood. What this sample's cell subset or site label stands for: true naive CD4+ T cells. The receptor's source is a man between 18 and 29 years old with type 1 diabetes. This sequence uses TRBV4-1 and TRBJ2-3; the D gene is possibly TRBD1 or TRBD2, each agreeing over 5 bases. DNA sequence: TGCGCCAGCAGCCAAGTGTGGGGGAGTGGCACAGATACGCAGTATTTT. Its protein reads: CASSQVWGSGTDTQYF.